Described below is a single T cell receptor beta chain sequence and its context. Its target is unknown. Uncultured naive and memory CD4+ T cells supplied DNA for deep TCR-beta sequencing. Libraries were prepared by immunoSEQ multiplex PCR; TCRdb keeps only in-frame clonotypes and omits some of them. The sample lists 60,000 or so clones; less than 95% were seen once. The unexposed donors gave CD4+ T cells in about 2011-2018, prior to COVID-19. Germline-derived CDR1 and CDR2 are LGHDT and YNNKEL (reference sequence). Losses at the gene ends were 3 bases for V and 3 bases for J; bases not matched to a gene: 6. This CDR3 region has 15 residues. This sample is part of a study of CD4 T cells in relation to SARS-CoV-2 and coronaviruses. Study-wide findings and caveats: Monoreactive clones expanded significantly more to SARS-CoV-2 than crossreactive clones did.

This receptor was obtained from a human donor in good health. The specimen was naive CD4+ T cells from PBMCs. Subset specified: naive CD4+ T cells isolated by negative enrichment. The chain employs TRBV3-1 (or the pseudogene TRBV3-2) and TRBJ2-7; 9 bases are a match to TRBD2. CDR3 sequence: CASSQTWTSVYEQYF. In DNA form, the CDR3 reads TGTGCCAGCAGCCAGACCTGGACTAGCGTCTACGAGCAGTACTTC.